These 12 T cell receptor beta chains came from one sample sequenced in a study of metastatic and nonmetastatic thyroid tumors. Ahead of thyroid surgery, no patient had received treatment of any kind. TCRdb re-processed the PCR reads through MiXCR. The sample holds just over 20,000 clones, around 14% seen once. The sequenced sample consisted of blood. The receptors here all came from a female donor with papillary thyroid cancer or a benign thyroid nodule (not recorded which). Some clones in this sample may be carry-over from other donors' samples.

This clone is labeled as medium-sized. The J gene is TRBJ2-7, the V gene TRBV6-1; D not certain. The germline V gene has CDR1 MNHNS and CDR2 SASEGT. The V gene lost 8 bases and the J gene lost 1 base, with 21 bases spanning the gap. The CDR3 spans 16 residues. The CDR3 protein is CASRSSDGSPSYEQYF. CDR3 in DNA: TGTGCCAGCCGATCAAGTGACGGATCTCCTTCCTACGAGCAGTACTTC.

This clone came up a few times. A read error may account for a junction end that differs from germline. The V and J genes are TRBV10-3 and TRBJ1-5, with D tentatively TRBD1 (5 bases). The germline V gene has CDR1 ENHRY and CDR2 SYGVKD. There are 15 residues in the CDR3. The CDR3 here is CGISDQGGESQPQHF. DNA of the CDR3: TGTGGCATCAGTGATCAGGGAGGGGAGTCTCAGCCCCAGCATTTT.

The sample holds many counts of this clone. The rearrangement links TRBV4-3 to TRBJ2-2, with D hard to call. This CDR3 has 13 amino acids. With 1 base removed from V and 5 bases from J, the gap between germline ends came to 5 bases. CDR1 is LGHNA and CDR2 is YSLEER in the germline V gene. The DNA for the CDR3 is TGCGCCAGCAGCCAAGCGGTTACCGGGGAGCTGTTTTTT. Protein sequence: CASSQAVTGELFF.

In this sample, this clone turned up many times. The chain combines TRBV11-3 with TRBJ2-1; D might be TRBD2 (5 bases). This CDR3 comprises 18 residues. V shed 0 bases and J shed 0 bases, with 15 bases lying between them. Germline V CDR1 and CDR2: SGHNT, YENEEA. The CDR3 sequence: CASSLDGNSESSYNEQFF. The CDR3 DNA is TGTGCCAGCAGCTTAGATGGGAATAGCGAGAGCTCCTACAATGAGCAGTTCTTC.

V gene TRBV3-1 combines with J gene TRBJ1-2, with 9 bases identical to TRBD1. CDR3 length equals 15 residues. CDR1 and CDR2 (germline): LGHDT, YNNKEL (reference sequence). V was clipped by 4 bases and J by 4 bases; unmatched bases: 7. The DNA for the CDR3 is TGTGCCAGCAGCCGGTCTCTACAGGGGGCCTATGGCTACACCTTC. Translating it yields CASSRSLQGAYGYTF.

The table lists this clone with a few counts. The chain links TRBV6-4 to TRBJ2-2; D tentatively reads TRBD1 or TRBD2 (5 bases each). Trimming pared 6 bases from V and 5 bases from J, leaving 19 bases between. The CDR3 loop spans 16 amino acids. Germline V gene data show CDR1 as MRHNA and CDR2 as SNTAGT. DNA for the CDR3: TGTGCCAGCAGATCACAGACCGGGACGTCAACCGGGGAGCTGTTTTTT. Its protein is CASRSQTGTSTGELFF.

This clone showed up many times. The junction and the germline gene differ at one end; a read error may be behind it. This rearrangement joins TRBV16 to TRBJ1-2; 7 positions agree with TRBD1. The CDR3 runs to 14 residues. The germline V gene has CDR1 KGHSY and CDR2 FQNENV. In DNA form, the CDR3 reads TGTGCCAGCAGCCGCGCCCCCCAGGGGGGCCTATTGGGCTTC. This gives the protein CASSRAPQGGLLGF.

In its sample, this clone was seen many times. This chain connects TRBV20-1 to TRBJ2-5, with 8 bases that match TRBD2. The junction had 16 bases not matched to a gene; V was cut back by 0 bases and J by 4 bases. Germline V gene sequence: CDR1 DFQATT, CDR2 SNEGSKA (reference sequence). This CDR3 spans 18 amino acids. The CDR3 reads CSARDILAGNQHPETQYF. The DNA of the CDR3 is TGCAGTGCTAGAGATATTCTAGCGGGCAACCAGCATCCAGAGACCCAGTACTTC.

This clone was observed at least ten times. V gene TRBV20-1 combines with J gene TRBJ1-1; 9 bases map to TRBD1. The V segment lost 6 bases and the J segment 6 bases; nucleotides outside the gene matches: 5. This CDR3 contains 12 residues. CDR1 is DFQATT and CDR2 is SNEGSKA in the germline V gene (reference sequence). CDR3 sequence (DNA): TGCAGTGCACCTGGACAGGGGTCTGAAGCTTTCTTT. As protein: CSAPGQGSEAFF.

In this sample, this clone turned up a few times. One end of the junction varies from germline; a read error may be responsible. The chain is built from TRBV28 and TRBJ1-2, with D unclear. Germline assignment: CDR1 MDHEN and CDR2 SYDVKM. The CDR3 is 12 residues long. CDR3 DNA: TGTGCCAGCGGTTTGACGGCGTATGGCTACACCTTC. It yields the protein CASGLTAYGYTF.

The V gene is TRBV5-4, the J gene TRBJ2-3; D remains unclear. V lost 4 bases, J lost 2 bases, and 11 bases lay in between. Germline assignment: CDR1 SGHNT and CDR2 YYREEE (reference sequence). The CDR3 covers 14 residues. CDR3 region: CASSEEPDTDTQYF. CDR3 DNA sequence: TGTGCCAGCAGCGAGGAGCCTGACACAGATACGCAGTATTTT.

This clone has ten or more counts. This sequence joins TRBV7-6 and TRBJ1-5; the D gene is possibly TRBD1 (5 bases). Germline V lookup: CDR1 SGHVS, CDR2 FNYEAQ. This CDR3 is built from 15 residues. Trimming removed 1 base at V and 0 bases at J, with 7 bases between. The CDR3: CASSLETGSNQPQHF. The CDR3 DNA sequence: TGTGCCAGCAGCTTAGAAACAGGTAGCAATCAGCCCCAGCATTTT.